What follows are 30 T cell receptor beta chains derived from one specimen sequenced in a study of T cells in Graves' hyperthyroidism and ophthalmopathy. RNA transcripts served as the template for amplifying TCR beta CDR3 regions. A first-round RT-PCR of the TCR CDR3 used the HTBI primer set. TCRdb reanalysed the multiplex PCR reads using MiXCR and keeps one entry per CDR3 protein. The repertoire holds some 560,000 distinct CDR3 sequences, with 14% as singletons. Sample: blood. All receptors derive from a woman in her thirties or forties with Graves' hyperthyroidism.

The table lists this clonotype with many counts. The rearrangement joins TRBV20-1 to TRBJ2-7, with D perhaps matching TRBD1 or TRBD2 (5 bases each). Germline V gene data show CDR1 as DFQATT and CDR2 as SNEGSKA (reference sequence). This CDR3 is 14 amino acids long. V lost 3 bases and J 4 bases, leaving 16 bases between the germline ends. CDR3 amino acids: CSASRGAGGYEQYF. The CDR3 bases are TGCAGTGCTAGTCGAGGGGCTGGGGGTTACGAGCAGTACTTC.

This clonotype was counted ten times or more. CDR3 residues: CASSLRSQETQYF. The CDR3 DNA is TGCGCCAGCAGCCTCAGATCCCAAGAGACCCAGTACTTC. The V gene is TRBV5-1, the J gene TRBJ2-5; D gene uncertain. CDR1 and CDR2 from the germline V gene are SGHRS and YFSETQ. The CDR3 has 13 amino acids. Trimming removed 4 bases from V and 1 base from J, with 8 bases in between.

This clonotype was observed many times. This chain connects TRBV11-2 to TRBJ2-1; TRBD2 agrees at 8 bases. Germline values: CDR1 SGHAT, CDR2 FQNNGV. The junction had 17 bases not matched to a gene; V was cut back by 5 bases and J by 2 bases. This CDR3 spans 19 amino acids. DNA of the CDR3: TGTGCCAGCAGCAAAAGGGGCAGCGGGAGTACCTCTACCTACAATGAGCAGTTCTTC. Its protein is CASSKRGSGSTSTYNEQFF.

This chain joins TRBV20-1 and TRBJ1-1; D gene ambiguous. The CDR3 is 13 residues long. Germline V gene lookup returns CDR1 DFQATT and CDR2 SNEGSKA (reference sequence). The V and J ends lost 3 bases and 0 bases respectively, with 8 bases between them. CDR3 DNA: TGCAGTGCTAGTGGCACCATGAACACTGAAGCTTTCTTT. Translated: CSASGTMNTEAFF.

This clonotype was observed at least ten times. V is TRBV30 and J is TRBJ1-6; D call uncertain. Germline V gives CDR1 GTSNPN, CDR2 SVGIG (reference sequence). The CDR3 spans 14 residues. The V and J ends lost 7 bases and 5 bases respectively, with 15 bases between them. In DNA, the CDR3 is TGTGCCTCGTTACCGGGAAAGGATAATTCACCCCTCCACTTT. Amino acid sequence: CASLPGKDNSPLHF.

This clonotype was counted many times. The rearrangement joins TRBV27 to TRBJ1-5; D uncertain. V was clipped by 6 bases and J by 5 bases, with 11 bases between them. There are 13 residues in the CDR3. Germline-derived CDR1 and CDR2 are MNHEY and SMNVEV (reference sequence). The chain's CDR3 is CASRPLGDQPQHF. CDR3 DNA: TGTGCCAGCAGACCCCTAGGAGATCAGCCCCAGCATTTT.

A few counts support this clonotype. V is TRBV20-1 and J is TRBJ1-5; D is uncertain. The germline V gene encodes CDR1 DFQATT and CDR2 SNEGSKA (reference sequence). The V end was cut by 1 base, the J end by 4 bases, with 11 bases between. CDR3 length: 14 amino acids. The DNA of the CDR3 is TGCAGTGCTAGAGTGGGGATTGGAAATCAGCCCCAGCATTTT. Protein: CSARVGIGNQPQHF.

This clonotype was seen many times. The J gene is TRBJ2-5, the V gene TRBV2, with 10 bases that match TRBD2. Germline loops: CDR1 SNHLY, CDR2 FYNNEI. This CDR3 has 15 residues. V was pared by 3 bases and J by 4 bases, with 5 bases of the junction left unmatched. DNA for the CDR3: TGTGCCAGCAGTGAGTCAGCGGGAGGGGTAGAGACCCAGTACTTC. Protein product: CASSESAGGVETQYF.

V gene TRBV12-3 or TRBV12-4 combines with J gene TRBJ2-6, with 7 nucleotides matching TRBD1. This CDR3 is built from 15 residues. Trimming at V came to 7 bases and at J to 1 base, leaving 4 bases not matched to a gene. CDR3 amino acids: CASNRGMSGANVLTF. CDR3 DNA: TGTGCCAGCAACAGGGGTATGTCTGGGGCCAACGTCCTGACTTTC.

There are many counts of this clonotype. The CDR3 bases are TGTGCCAGCAGAATAGATGGATACAATGAGCAGTTCTTC. Protein product: CASRIDGYNEQFF. V and J are TRBV28 and TRBJ2-1; no clear D gene. Germline CDR1 reads MDHEN; CDR2 reads SYDVKM. V lost 6 bases and J lost 4, with 10 bases in between. The CDR3 length is 13 residues.

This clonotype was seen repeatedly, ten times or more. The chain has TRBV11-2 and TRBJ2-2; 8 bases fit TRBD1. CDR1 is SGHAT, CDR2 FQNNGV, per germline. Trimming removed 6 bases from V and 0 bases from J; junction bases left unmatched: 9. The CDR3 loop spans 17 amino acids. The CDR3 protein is CASSSQDRGANTGELFF. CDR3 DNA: TGTGCCAGCAGTTCACAAGACAGGGGCGCGAACACCGGGGAGCTGTTTTTT.

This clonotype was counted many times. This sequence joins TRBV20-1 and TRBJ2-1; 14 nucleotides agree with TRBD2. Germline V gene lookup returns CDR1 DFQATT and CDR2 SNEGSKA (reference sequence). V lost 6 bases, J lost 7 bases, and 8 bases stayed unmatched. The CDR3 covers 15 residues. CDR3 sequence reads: CSARPGTSGRNEQFF. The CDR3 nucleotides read TGCAGTGCGCGGCCGGGGACTAGCGGGAGAAATGAGCAGTTCTTC.

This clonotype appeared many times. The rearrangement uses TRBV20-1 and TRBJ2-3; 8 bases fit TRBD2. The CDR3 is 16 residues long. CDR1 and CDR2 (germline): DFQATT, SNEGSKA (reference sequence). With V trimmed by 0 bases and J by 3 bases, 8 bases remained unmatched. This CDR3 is CSAREPRTSKTDTQYF. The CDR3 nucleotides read TGCAGTGCTAGAGAGCCCCGGACTAGCAAAACAGATACGCAGTATTTT.

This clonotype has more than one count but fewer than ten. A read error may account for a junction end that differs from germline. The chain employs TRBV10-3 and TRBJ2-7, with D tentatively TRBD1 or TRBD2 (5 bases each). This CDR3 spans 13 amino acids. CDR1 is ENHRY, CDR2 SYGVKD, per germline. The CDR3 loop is CAISDGAFAEQHF. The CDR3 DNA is TGTGCCATCAGTGACGGGGCATTCGCCGAGCAGCACTTC.

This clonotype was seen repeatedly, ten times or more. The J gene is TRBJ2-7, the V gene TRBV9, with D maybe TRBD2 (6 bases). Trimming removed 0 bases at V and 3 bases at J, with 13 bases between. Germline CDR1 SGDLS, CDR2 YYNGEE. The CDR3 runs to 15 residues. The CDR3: CASSVGIAENYEQYF. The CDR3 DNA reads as TGTGCCAGCAGCGTAGGAATAGCGGAGAACTACGAGCAGTACTTC.

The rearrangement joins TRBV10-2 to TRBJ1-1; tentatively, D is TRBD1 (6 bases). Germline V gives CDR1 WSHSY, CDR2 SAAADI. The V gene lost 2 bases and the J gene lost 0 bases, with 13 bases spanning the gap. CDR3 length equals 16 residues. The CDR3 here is CASSEGGGLLNTEAFF. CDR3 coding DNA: TGCGCCAGCAGTGAGGGGGGGGGGCTCCTGAACACTGAAGCTTTCTTT.

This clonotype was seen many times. The CDR3 spells CASSLARGTYEQYF. CDR3 bases: TGTGCCAGCAGCTTAGCCCGGGGGACCTACGAGCAGTACTTC. The chain couples TRBV11-3 to TRBJ2-7, with D maybe TRBD2 (6 bases). V lost 1 base, J lost 2 bases, and 9 bases lay in between. The CDR3 is 14 residues long. From germline, CDR1 is SGHNT and CDR2 YENEEA. The full variable domain, completed using reference TRBV11-3 and TRBJ2-7, is EAGVVQSPRYKIIEKKQPVAFWCNPISGHNTLYWYLQNLGQGPELLIRYENEEAVDDSQLPKDRFSAERLKGVDSTLKIQPAELGDSAVYLCASSLARGTYEQYFGPGTRLTVT.

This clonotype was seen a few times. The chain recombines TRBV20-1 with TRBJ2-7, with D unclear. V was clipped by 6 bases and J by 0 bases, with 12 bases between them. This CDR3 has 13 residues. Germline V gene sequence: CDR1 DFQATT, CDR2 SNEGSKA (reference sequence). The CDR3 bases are TGCAGTGCCAGTGGACCCGCCTCCTACGAGCAGTACTTC. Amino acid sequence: CSASGPASYEQYF.

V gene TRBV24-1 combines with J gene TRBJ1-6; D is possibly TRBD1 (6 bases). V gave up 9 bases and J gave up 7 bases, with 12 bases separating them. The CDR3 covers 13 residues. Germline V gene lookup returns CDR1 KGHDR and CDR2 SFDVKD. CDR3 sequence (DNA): TGTGCCACCCAGAGCCAGGGGAATTCACCCCTCCACTTT. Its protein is CATQSQGNSPLHF.

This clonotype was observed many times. The DNA for the CDR3 is TGTGCCAGCAGTATCCCCTGGGGGACCCAGTACTTC. Translating it yields CASSIPWGTQYF. The chain has TRBV12-3 or TRBV12-4 and TRBJ2-5; D remains unclear. The CDR3 runs to 12 residues. The V and J ends lost 5 bases and 7 bases respectively, with 11 bases between them.

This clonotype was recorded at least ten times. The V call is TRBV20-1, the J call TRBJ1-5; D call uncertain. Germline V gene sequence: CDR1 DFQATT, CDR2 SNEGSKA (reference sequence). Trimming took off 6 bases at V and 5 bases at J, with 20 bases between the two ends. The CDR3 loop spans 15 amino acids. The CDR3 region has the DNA TGCAGTGCAAACAAAAGGACGGATATAGATCAGCCCCAGCATTTT. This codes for CSANKRTDIDQPQHF.

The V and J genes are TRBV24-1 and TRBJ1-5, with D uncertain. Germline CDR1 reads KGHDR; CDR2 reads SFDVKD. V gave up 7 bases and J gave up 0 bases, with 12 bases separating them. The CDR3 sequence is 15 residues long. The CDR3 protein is CATREGPYSNQPQHF. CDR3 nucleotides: TGTGCCACCAGGGAAGGACCATATAGCAATCAGCCCCAGCATTTT.

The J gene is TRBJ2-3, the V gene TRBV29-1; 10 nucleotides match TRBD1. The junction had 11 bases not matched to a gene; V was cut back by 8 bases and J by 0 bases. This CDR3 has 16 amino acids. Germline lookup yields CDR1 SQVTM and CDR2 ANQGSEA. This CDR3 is CSIQGGQGDSTDTQYF. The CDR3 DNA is TGCAGCATCCAGGGTGGACAGGGGGATAGCACAGATACGCAGTATTTT.

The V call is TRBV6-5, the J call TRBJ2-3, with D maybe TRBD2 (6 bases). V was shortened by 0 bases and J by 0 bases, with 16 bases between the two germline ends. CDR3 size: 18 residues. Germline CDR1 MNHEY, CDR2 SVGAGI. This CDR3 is CASSYSIATGTSTDTQYF. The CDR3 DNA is TGTGCCAGCAGTTACTCGATAGCAACGGGGACTAGCACAGATACGCAGTATTTT.

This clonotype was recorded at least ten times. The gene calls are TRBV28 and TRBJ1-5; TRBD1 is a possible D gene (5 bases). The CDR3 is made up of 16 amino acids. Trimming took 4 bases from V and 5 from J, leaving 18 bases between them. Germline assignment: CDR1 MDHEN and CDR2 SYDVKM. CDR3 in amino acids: CASSSHKGRGDQPQHF. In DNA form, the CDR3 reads TGTGCCAGCAGTTCCCATAAGGGGAGGGGAGATCAGCCCCAGCATTTT.

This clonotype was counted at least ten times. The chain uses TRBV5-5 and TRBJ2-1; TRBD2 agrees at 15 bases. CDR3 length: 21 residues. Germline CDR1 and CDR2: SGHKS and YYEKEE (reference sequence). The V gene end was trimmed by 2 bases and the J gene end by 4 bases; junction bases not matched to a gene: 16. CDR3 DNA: TGTGCCAGCAGCTTAGGGGCCGGGACTAGCGGGAGGCCCTCTCCATACAATGAGCAGTTCTTC. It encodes CASSLGAGTSGRPSPYNEQFF. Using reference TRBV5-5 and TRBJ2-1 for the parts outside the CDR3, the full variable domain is DAGVTQSPTHLIKTRGQQVTLRCSPISGHKSVSWYQQVLGQGPQFIFQYYEKEERGRGNFPDRFSARQFPNYSSELNVNALLLGDSALYLCASSLGAGTSGRPSPYNEQFFGPGTRLTVL.

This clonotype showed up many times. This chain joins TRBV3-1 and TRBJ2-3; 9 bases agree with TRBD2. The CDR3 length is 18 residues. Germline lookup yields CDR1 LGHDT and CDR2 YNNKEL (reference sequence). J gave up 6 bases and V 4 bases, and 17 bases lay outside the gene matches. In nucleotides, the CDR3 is TGTGCCAGCAGCCCCTACGATTTACCGGGACTAGCAGGGGATACGCAGTATTTT. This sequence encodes CASSPYDLPGLAGDTQYF.

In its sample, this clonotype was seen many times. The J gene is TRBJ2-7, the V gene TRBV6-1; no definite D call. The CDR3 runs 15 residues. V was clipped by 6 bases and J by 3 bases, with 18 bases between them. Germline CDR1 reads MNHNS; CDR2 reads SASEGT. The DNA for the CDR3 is TGTGCCAGCAGCGATGACGCCGGTTTTGACTACGAGCAGTACTTC. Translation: CASSDDAGFDYEQYF.

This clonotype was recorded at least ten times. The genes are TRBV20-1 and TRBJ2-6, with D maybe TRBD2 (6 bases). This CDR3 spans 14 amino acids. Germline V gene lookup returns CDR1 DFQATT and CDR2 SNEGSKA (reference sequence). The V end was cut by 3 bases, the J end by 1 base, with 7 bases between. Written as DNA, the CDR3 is TGCAGTGCTAGCGGGAGTTCTGGGGCCAACGTCCTGACTTTC. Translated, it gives CSASGSSGANVLTF.

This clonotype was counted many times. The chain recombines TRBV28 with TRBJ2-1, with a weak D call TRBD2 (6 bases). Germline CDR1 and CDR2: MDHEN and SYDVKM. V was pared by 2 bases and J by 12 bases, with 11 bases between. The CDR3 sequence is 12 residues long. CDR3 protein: CASSLPAGRQFF. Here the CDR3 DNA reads TGTGCCAGCAGTTTACCGGCGGGACGGCAGTTCTTC.